This is a list of T cell receptor beta chains from one sample in a study of cytomegalovirus exposure and HLA in healthy donors. Assay: immunoSEQ multiplex PCR; the TCRdb copy retains only in-frame clones and omits some. Here the sample spans about 120,000 clones, about 70% being singletons. Material for sequencing was PBMCs. The source is a male donor in good health and CMV-seronegative. Both conserved end residues are part of each CDR3.

V gene | CDR3 length | CDR3 protein
TRBV4-3 | 17 | CASSPGAGITINYGYTF
TRBV11-3 | 18 | CASSHSGTSGKKYNEQFF
TRBV21-1 | 13 | CASTKEGYYGYTF
TRBV7-7 | 15 | CASSLGDRLYNEQFF
TRBV19 | 13 | CASRGVGGYEQYF
TRBV2 | 14 | CASSARDITGELFF
TRBV10-3 | 15 | CAISGTLSSYNEQFF
TRBV5-1 | 19 | CASSLDTGQGPYGSHEQYF
TRBV4-3 | 19 | CASSQSYAGWQRSYNEQFF
TRBV11-2 | 18 | CASSLDGTGAPRGSPLHF
TRBV5-8 | 15 | CASSLRDSNTDTQYF
TRBV5-1 | 14 | CASSLDRGTDTQYF
TRBV9 | 16 | CACSPGQGTLQETQYF
TRBV7-9 | 13 | CSSSAGGGETQYF
TRBV28 | 16 | CASSFPLSPLTDTQYF
TRBV7-2 | 14 | CASSLAGGGETQYF
TRBV10-3 | 16 | CAISESIGVGEETQYF
TRBV20-1 | 11 | CSASSTGRAFF
TRBV25-1 | 15 | CASSEFAESRWEQYF
TRBV7-9 | 14 | CASVRTGDNSPLHF
TRBV7-6 | 15 | CASSSTLAVTDTQYF
TRBV5-6 | 13 | CASSSRQGGPYTF
TRBV5-1 | 17 | CASSLGTGAGSSEKLFF
TRBV15 | 13 | CATSRETGNEQFF
TRBV6-5 | 13 | CASSPSRRVEQYF
TRBV10-2 | 14 | CASRPGTGAYEQYF
TRBV18 | 14 | CASSPSTSGAEQYF
TRBV4-3 | 17 | CASSQDYRSQGNSPLHF
TRBV2 | 16 | CASRRTSGGSTDTQYF
TRBV11-3 | 13 | CASSFEAGDEQFF
TRBV19 | 14 | CASSIGVLKEAQHF
TRBV6-4 | 14 | CASSVREGDSPLHF
TRBV11-2 | 15 | CASSLSQGGTDTQYF
TRBV28 | 11 | CASNTYNEQFF
TRBV7-2 | 14 | CASSSAQGASGYTF
TRBV6-6 | 14 | CASSPTGGAGELFF
TRBV19 | 12 | CASGGGNQPQHF
TRBV5-1 | 15 | CASSPTTGALTGGYF
TRBV19 | 13 | CASSPGTLYEQYF
TRBV6-5 | 13 | CASSRQTGQPQHF
TRBV5-6 | 15 | CASSSRTGWGEKLFF
TRBV7-9 | 16 | CASSDGLAGERDTQYF
TRBV4-3 | 17 | CASSQGIDRYENTEAFF
TRBV7-9 | 15 | CASSLASGEYNEQFF
TRBV5-1 | 16 | CASSLAKGGPSYEQYF
TRBV6-5 | 14 | CASSKSSGANVLTF
TRBV4-3 | 14 | CASSQESGGNEQFF
TRBV30 | 15 | CAWSVGQATNQPQHF
TRBV30 | 14 | CAWSKDSYNSPLHF